One sample yielded the 15 T cell receptor beta chains listed below, sequenced in a study of blood T cell repertoires in COVID-19 (dated by TCRdb to about 2020). The library was produced with the immunoSEQ multiplex PCR assay. TCRdb carries this immuneACCESS record with in-frame sequences only. Its versions omit some clonotypes, under half of them owing to an unresolved V gene in the studies checked, with the rest unexplained. Counted in this sample were under 200,000 clones; 65% to 85% of them appeared once. The ten largest clones add up to under 3% of the sample. Sequencing used peripheral blood. The origin of the receptors is a woman aged 55-69 years with acute or convalescent COVID-19.

The chain links TRBV6-5 to TRBJ1-1; TRBD1 is a possible D gene (5 bases). CDR1 is MNHEY and CDR2 is SVGAGI in the germline V gene. This CDR3 has 15 residues. The V end lost 0 bases, the J end lost 7 bases, and 15 bases lay between the germline ends. CDR3 amino acids: CASSYSATALFEAFF. The CDR3, as DNA: TGTGCCAGCAGTTACTCAGCGACAGCCCTTTTTGAAGCTTTCTTT.

This clone was counted between two and nine times. This chain joins TRBV12-5 and TRBJ2-3; 11 bases match TRBD2. The V gene's germline CDR1 is LGHNT and CDR2 FRNRAP. The CDR3 spans 15 residues. With 5 bases clipped from V and 5 bases from J, the junction kept 6 bases outside the gene matches. The CDR3 DNA reads TGTGCTAGTGGTGAGGGGACTAGCGGTGGAGATACGCAGTATTTT. Residues: CASGEGTSGGDTQYF.

The chain recombines TRBV18 with TRBJ1-6, with unresolved D. V was trimmed by 6 bases and J by 0 bases, leaving 18 bases between them. The CDR3 is 18 amino acids. CDR1 and CDR2 (germline): KGHSH, LQKENI. CDR3 loop: CASSRTRLGSSYNSPLHF. The DNA of the CDR3 is TGTGCCAGCTCTCGAACTCGTCTAGGGAGCTCCTATAATTCACCCCTCCACTTT. The variable domain in full, with the rest retrieved from reference TRBV18 and TRBJ1-6, is NAGVMQNPRHLVRRRGQEARLRCSPMKGHSHVYWYRQLPEEGLKFMVYLQKENIIDESGMPKERFSAEFPKEGPSILRIQQVVRGDSAAYFCASSRTRLGSSYNSPLHFGNGTRLTVT.

This chain connects TRBV6-5 to TRBJ2-2, with 7 positions matching TRBD1. The CDR3 consists of 12 residues. Losses at the gene ends were 6 bases for V and 5 bases for J; bases not matched to a gene: 0. In germline, CDR1 is MNHEY, CDR2 SVGAGI. CDR3: CASRTGTGELFF. CDR3 bases: TGTGCCAGCAGGACAGGGACCGGGGAGCTGTTTTTT.

This chain links TRBV20-1 with TRBJ2-1, with TRBD1 as a possible D gene (5 bases). Per the germline V gene, CDR1 is DFQATT and CDR2 is SNEGSKA (reference sequence). CDR3 length equals 11 residues. Trimming took off 4 bases at V and 10 bases at J, with 11 bases between the two ends. CDR3 loop: CSATTDLEQFF. DNA of the CDR3: TGCAGTGCTACGACAGATCTGGAGCAGTTCTTC.

This rearrangement joins TRBV18 to TRBJ1-5; D gene unclear. The length of the CDR3 is 13 residues. In germline, CDR1 is KGHSH, CDR2 LQKENI. Between the trimmed V and J ends, which lost 2 bases and 8 bases, there was a span of 10 bases. Here the CDR3 reads CASSPGQAEPQHF. CDR3 coding DNA: TGTGCCAGCTCACCAGGGCAGGCTGAGCCCCAGCATTTT.

The chain combines TRBV3-1 (or the pseudogene TRBV3-2) with TRBJ1-1, with D possibly TRBD1 on 5 matching bases. The CDR3 is made up of 13 amino acids. Trimming left V 3 bases short and J 4 bases short, with 9 bases between. Germline V gives CDR1 LGHDT, CDR2 YNNKEL (reference sequence). The CDR3 nucleotides read TGTGCCAGCAGCCACGGGGGGAGCACTGAAGCTTTCTTT. Residues: CASSHGGSTEAFF.

The chain recombines TRBV18 with TRBJ1-1; 8 nucleotides match TRBD1. CDR3 length: 14 amino acids. V lost 5 bases to trimming and J lost 8 bases; unmatched junction nucleotides: 10. Germline lookup yields CDR1 KGHSH and CDR2 LQKENI. The DNA of the CDR3 is TGTGCCAGCTCAGCGGGACAGGCGGACAGGGAAGCTTTCTTT. It codes for CASSAGQADREAFF. Looking up the rest from reference TRBV18 and TRBJ1-1 gives the full variable domain: NAGVMQNPRHLVRRRGQEARLRCSPMKGHSHVYWYRQLPEEGLKFMVYLQKENIIDESGMPKERFSAEFPKEGPSILRIQQVVRGDSAAYFCASSAGQADREAFFGQGTRLTVV.

The table lists this clone with a few counts. The chain employs TRBV3-1 (or the pseudogene TRBV3-2) and TRBJ1-4, with 9 positions matching TRBD1. The V segment lost 6 bases and the J segment 6 bases; nucleotides outside the gene matches: 8. Germline CDR1 LGHDT, CDR2 YNNKEL (reference sequence). The CDR3 has 15 residues. The CDR3 DNA is TGTGCCAGCAGTACCTCGGGACAGGGATATGAAAAACTGTTTTTT. Its translation: CASSTSGQGYEKLFF.

The rearrangement links TRBV27 to TRBJ1-6, with 7 bases that match TRBD1. The V segment lost 3 bases and the J segment 6 bases; nucleotides outside the gene matches: 11. This CDR3 has 17 residues. Looked up from germline, CDR1 is MNHEY and CDR2 is SMNVEV (reference sequence). CDR3 loop: CASSLRGWGQLNSPLHF. The CDR3 DNA reads as TGTGCCAGCAGTTTGAGGGGTTGGGGACAGCTTAATTCACCCCTCCACTTT.

The V gene is TRBV19, the J gene TRBJ1-5; no firm D call. V lost 7 bases, J lost 9 bases, and 22 bases lay in between. Germline V gene lookup returns CDR1 LNHDA and CDR2 SQIVND (reference sequence). CDR3 size: 15 residues. CDR3 protein: CASTAGGDQLWPQHF. The CDR3 DNA is TGTGCCAGTACCGCCGGCGGCGATCAGCTGTGGCCCCAGCATTTT.

The chain couples TRBV6-5 to TRBJ2-7, with D possibly TRBD1 on 6 matching bases. The germline gives CDR1 MNHEY, CDR2 SVGAGI. The length of the CDR3 is 12 residues. V dropped 6 bases and J dropped 5 bases, with 11 bases sitting between them. This chain's CDR3 is CASSLNRDEQYF. The CDR3 DNA is TGTGCCAGCAGCCTAAACAGGGACGAGCAGTACTTC.

V usage is TRBV15 and J usage is TRBJ1-5; D call uncertain. The germline gives CDR1 LNHNV, CDR2 YYDKDF (reference sequence). This CDR3 spans 15 amino acids. Trimming stripped 0 bases from V and 2 bases from J, with 8 bases between. The CDR3 loop reads CATSREYQGNQPQHF. In DNA form, the CDR3 reads TGTGCCACCAGCAGAGAGTATCAGGGCAATCAGCCCCAGCATTTT.

The chain carries TRBV18 and TRBJ1-2; no clear D gene. V was shortened by 1 base and J by 1 base, with 10 bases between the two germline ends. The length of the CDR3 is 15 residues. Germline CDR1 reads KGHSH; CDR2 reads LQKENI. CDR3 sequence: CASSPQNTVNYGYTF. The CDR3 bases are TGTGCCAGCTCACCACAAAATACAGTTAACTATGGCTACACCTTC.

The rearrangement uses TRBV19 and TRBJ2-7; TRBD1 matches at 7 bases. Per the germline V gene, CDR1 is LNHDA and CDR2 is SQIVND (reference sequence). The junction had 8 bases not matched to a gene; V was cut back by 8 bases and J by 4 bases. This CDR3 is built from 13 residues. Here the CDR3 DNA reads TGTGCCAGTCGTGTAGGGGGCGCGTACGAGCAGTACTTC. As protein: CASRVGGAYEQYF.